This record covers a single T cell receptor beta chain. This record belongs to a study of T cell clusters in autoimmune cytopenias. TRB was amplified from about 260 ng of peripheral blood genomic DNA per sample. One tube held mixed TRB-A and TRB-B primer pools for touch-down PCR. TCRdb reprocessed the multiplex PCR reads and reports one entry per CDR3 protein, with no DNA. The repertoire table contains nearly 15,000 distinct CDR3 sequences. These data also featured in a second study, about T cell repertoires in aging, cancer and after chemotherapy.

What was sequenced was peripheral blood. The receptor was derived from a human donor in good health.

The CDR3 sequence: CASSPPSGRHEQFF. The V and J genes are TRBV18 and TRBJ2-1; TCRdb's D call of TRBD2 is untestable without DNA. CDR1 is KGHSH, CDR2 LQKENI, per germline. The CDR3 has 14 amino acids.